The rows below give T cell receptor beta chains drawn from one sample of a study of OX40 agonist ivuxolimab in advanced cancers. Sequenced by immunoSEQ multiplex PCR; TCRdb stores in-frame clones only, minus some. The sample carries about 48,000 clones, around 84% recorded once. The specimen comprised CD4+ or CD8+ T cells sorted from blood, sampled in a trial of the OX40 agonist ivuxolimab. All receptors derive from an adult with an advanced solid tumor such as melanoma, head and neck, liver or kidney cancer. Each CDR3 is given with its conserved first and last residue. D genes are given only for firm matches. For some rows the clone size is stated as once, few or many, or as a class when expanded; others skip it.

d_gene: TRBD1
v_gene: TRBV4-2
j_gene: TRBJ1-1
abundance: once
CDR3nt: TGTGCCAGCAGCCAAAACAGGGGATTAGGTGAAGCTTTCTTT
CDR3aa: CASSQNRGLGEAFF

d_gene: .
v_gene: TRBV19
j_gene: TRBJ2-7
abundance: .
CDR3nt: TGTGCCAGTAGTATAACAGGCACTAATTACGAGCAGTACTTC
CDR3aa: CASSITGTNYEQYF

d_gene: .
v_gene: TRBV4-1
j_gene: TRBJ2-2
abundance: .
CDR3nt: TGCGCCAGCAGCCAAGGGGACGGCAACACCGGGGAGCTGTTTTTT
CDR3aa: CASSQGDGNTGELFF

d_gene: .
v_gene: TRBV20-1
j_gene: TRBJ2-5
abundance: .
CDR3nt: TGCAGTGCAGGACAGCAAGAGACCCAGTACTTC
CDR3aa: CSAGQQETQYF

d_gene: .
v_gene: TRBV10-1
j_gene: TRBJ2-7
abundance: .
CDR3nt: TGCGCCAGCAGTCTCCGGGACATCTACGAGCAGTACTTC
CDR3aa: CASSLRDIYEQYF

d_gene: TRBD1
v_gene: TRBV5-4
j_gene: TRBJ2-7
abundance: once
CDR3nt: TGTGCCAGCAGCATCGGGGGACAGGGGGTGGGCGAGCAGTACTTC
CDR3aa: CASSIGGQGVGEQYF

d_gene: .
v_gene: TRBV19
j_gene: TRBJ1-3
abundance: .
CDR3nt: TGTGCCAGTAGTATTGGAACCCACTCTGGAAACACCATATATTTT
CDR3aa: CASSIGTHSGNTIYF

d_gene: TRBD1
v_gene: TRBV10-3
j_gene: TRBJ2-7
abundance: .
CDR3nt: TGTGCCATCACTCTTGGGGTCCTTCGACAGGGGGAGTGGGGCATGGCGCGCTATGAGCAGTACTTC
CDR3aa: CAITLGVLRQGEWGMARYEQYF

d_gene: TRBD1
v_gene: TRBV28
j_gene: TRBJ1-2
abundance: .
CDR3nt: TGTGCCATCCTCTCCGGGACAGGTGCTAACTATGGCTACACCTTC
CDR3aa: CAILSGTGANYGYTF

d_gene: .
v_gene: TRBV5-4
j_gene: TRBJ2-3
abundance: .
CDR3nt: TGTGCCAGCAGCTTGGCCCTCCAGGGGGCGGGGGCAGATACGCAGTATTTT
CDR3aa: CASSLALQGAGADTQYF

d_gene: TRBD2
v_gene: TRBV5-1
j_gene: TRBJ2-3
abundance: few
CDR3nt: TGCGCCAGCAGGTCTGGACTAGCGGGGGGGCAGAGCACAGATACGCAGTATTTT
CDR3aa: CASRSGLAGGQSTDTQYF

d_gene: .
v_gene: TRBV6-1
j_gene: TRBJ1-4
abundance: few
CDR3nt: TGTGCCAGCAGTGCCAGCTACGGGAACCGCAATGAAAAACTGTTTTTT
CDR3aa: CASSASYGNRNEKLFF

d_gene: .
v_gene: TRBV30
j_gene: TRBJ2-7
abundance: .
CDR3nt: TGTGCCTGGAGTGACGGATGGGTAAATCAAGTCTCCTACGAGCAGTACTTC
CDR3aa: CAWSDGWVNQVSYEQYF

d_gene: .
v_gene: TRBV19
j_gene: TRBJ1-5
abundance: .
CDR3nt: TGTGCCAGTAGTATCCCCGCAGGGGACCTTTATAGCAATCAGCCCCAGCATTTT
CDR3aa: CASSIPAGDLYSNQPQHF

d_gene: TRBD2
v_gene: TRBV6-5
j_gene: TRBJ2-5
abundance: .
CDR3nt: TGTGCCAGCAGTTACGGGGGTGGCGGGAGGGGAGAGACCCAGTACTTC
CDR3aa: CASSYGGGGRGETQYF

d_gene: .
v_gene: TRBV7-9
j_gene: TRBJ1-5
abundance: .
CDR3nt: TGTGCCAGCAGCCCTCCGGGGGGAGCGAATCAGCCCCAGCATTTT
CDR3aa: CASSPPGGANQPQHF

d_gene: .
v_gene: TRBV2
j_gene: TRBJ1-4
abundance: few
CDR3nt: TGTGCCAGCAGTGACGCGACGGGGGAGGGGAATGAAAAACTGTTTTTT
CDR3aa: CASSDATGEGNEKLFF

d_gene: TRBD2
v_gene: TRBV14
j_gene: TRBJ2-7
abundance: .
CDR3nt: TGTGCCAGGGAGACCTTAGCGGGATGGGTGTACTTC
CDR3aa: CARETLAGWVYF

d_gene: TRBD1
v_gene: TRBV7-2
j_gene: TRBJ1-5
abundance: once
CDR3nt: TGTGCCAGCAGCCCGGACAGGGTCGGTCAGCCCCAGCATTTT
CDR3aa: CASSPDRVGQPQHF

d_gene: .
v_gene: TRBV7-2
j_gene: TRBJ2-3
abundance: few
CDR3nt: TGTGCCAGCAGGGCGACAGATACGCAGTATTTT
CDR3aa: CASRATDTQYF

d_gene: TRBD1
v_gene: TRBV14
j_gene: TRBJ1-5
abundance: .
CDR3nt: TGTGCCAGCAGCCAAGAACAGGGGTACCGTAGCAATCAGCCCCAGCATTTT
CDR3aa: CASSQEQGYRSNQPQHF

d_gene: .
v_gene: TRBV5-5
j_gene: TRBJ1-3
abundance: .
CDR3nt: TGTGCCAGCAGCTTGTTCGTAACACAGGGCTCTGGAAACACCATATATTTT
CDR3aa: CASSLFVTQGSGNTIYF

d_gene: .
v_gene: TRBV19
j_gene: TRBJ1-5
abundance: .
CDR3nt: TGTGCCAGTAGTACTCACGAGGGTAGGGGGACGGGCAATCAGCCCCAGCATTTT
CDR3aa: CASSTHEGRGTGNQPQHF

d_gene: .
v_gene: TRBV30
j_gene: TRBJ2-6
abundance: .
CDR3nt: TGTGCCTGGAGTGCCCTATCTGGGGCCAACGTCCTGACTTTC
CDR3aa: CAWSALSGANVLTF

d_gene: .
v_gene: TRBV1
j_gene: TRBJ1-3
abundance: .
CDR3nt: TGCACCAGCATAGCCCCCCAGGGTGGAGCTGGAAACACCATATATTTT
CDR3aa: CTSIAPQGGAGNTIYF

d_gene: TRBD1
v_gene: TRBV7-6
j_gene: TRBJ2-2
abundance: .
CDR3nt: TGTGCCAGCAGCGCGACCGACAGGGGTGGCGGGGAGCTGTTTTTT
CDR3aa: CASSATDRGGGELFF

d_gene: .
v_gene: TRBV27
j_gene: TRBJ2-7
abundance: .
CDR3nt: TGTGCCAGCAGTTTAGGGGTCCCGTACGAGCAGTACTTC
CDR3aa: CASSLGVPYEQYF

d_gene: TRBD1
v_gene: TRBV28
j_gene: TRBJ1-3
abundance: .
CDR3nt: TGTGCCAGCTGGAGGGGGCGAGGAAACACCATATATTTT
CDR3aa: CASWRGRGNTIYF

d_gene: TRBD1
v_gene: TRBV28
j_gene: TRBJ1-5
abundance: .
CDR3nt: TGTGCCAGCCGTGCTCCAGGGGGCTTGGGGAGCAATCAGCCCCAGCATTTT
CDR3aa: CASRAPGGLGSNQPQHF

d_gene: TRBD1
v_gene: TRBV19
j_gene: TRBJ2-3
abundance: .
CDR3nt: TGTGCCAGTAGTCCCGGACAGGGTCTTGGATTGGGGGATACGCAGTATTTT
CDR3aa: CASSPGQGLGLGDTQYF

d_gene: TRBD1
v_gene: TRBV5-5
j_gene: TRBJ2-5
abundance: .
CDR3nt: TGTGCCAGCAGCTTGGCTTGGCAGGGGGCTGAGACCCAGTACTTC
CDR3aa: CASSLAWQGAETQYF

d_gene: .
v_gene: TRBV7-7
j_gene: TRBJ2-2
abundance: .
CDR3nt: TGTGCTAGCGGACAGGACTCGAACACCGGGGAGCTGTTTTTT
CDR3aa: CASGQDSNTGELFF

d_gene: .
v_gene: TRBV2
j_gene: TRBJ2-3
abundance: .
CDR3nt: TGTGCCAGTAACCGGGACTTCAACACAGATACGCAGTATTTT
CDR3aa: CASNRDFNTDTQYF

d_gene: .
v_gene: TRBV9
j_gene: TRBJ1-2
abundance: .
CDR3nt: TGTGCCAGCAGCACACCAGGGGCTGCTGGGGCGTTGGGGGGCTACACCTTC
CDR3aa: CASSTPGAAGALGGYTF

d_gene: .
v_gene: TRBV9
j_gene: TRBJ2-3
abundance: .
CDR3nt: TGTGCCAGCAGCCCAGCCCCCACAGATACGCAGTATTTT
CDR3aa: CASSPAPTDTQYF

d_gene: .
v_gene: TRBV27
j_gene: TRBJ1-5
abundance: once
CDR3nt: TGTGCCAGCAGTTTATCAACAGGGTACGAACAGCCCCAGCATTTT
CDR3aa: CASSLSTGYEQPQHF

d_gene: TRBD1
v_gene: TRBV19
j_gene: TRBJ1-1
abundance: few
CDR3nt: TGTGCCAGTAGTATAAGACAGGGGGTCACTGAAGCTTTCTTT
CDR3aa: CASSIRQGVTEAFF

d_gene: TRBD1
v_gene: TRBV2
j_gene: TRBJ2-7
abundance: .
CDR3nt: TGTGCCAGCAGTTGGGACAGGGAGGACGAGCAGTACTTC
CDR3aa: CASSWDREDEQYF

d_gene: .
v_gene: TRBV7-9
j_gene: TRBJ2-5
abundance: few
CDR3nt: TGTGCCAGCAGTTGGGGGATCGGCGAGACCCAGTACTTC
CDR3aa: CASSWGIGETQYF

d_gene: TRBD1
v_gene: TRBV7-8
j_gene: TRBJ1-3
abundance: few
CDR3nt: TGTGCCAGCAGCTTAGGACGACAGGGGGCTATCGGAAACACCATATATTTT
CDR3aa: CASSLGRQGAIGNTIYF